This TCR beta chain was profiled in a study of blood T cell repertoires in COVID-19. Study-level information: Spain, Italy and the United States supplied samples that represented acute and convalescent COVID-19. The analysed material was cDNA or gDNA that came from T cells, B-cell-depleted T cells, or PBMCs.

V lost 6 bases to trimming and J lost 5 bases, with 16 bases between them. The CDR3 consists of 14 residues. Germline V gives CDR1 KGHSH, CDR2 LQKENI. This clone appeared a few times. Authors' processing steps: By means of reference gene primer amplification, nucleated cell counts were estimated. Sequencing used immunoSEQ multiplex PCR; TCRdb keeps in-frame clones, though not all of them. V and J calls and clone size are given by that table; D and trimming were obtained from the DNA. The sample includes 65,000 to 90,000 clones, about 90% seen only once; the top ten take under 6%. The clonotype comes from a human donor in a cohort sampled during active COVID-19. This chain joins TRBV18 and TRBJ1-1; weak D call: TRBD1 (6 bases). The material sequenced was peripheral blood. DNA of the CDR3: TGTGCCAGCTCGCCGACAGGTGGGGTGACTGAAGCTTTCTTT. This gives the protein CASSPTGGVTEAFF.